The rows below give T cell receptor beta chains drawn from one sample of a study of CD8 T cells in Susac syndrome. TCRdb processed the immunoSEQ multiplex PCR reads anew with MiXCR; each CDR3 protein has one entry. The data show around 200,000 distinct CDR3 sequences, roughly 96% seen once. The sample comprised CD4+ T cells from PBMCs. The receptor set was obtained from a human donor in good health. The CDR3 runs from the conserved cysteine through the conserved F or W. D genes are given only for firm matches. Some rows mark clone size as missing; the rest say once, few, many or name a class of expanded clone.

d_gene,j_gene,abundance,v_gene,len,CDR3nt,CDR3aa
-,TRBJ2-1,-,TRBV29-1,12,TGCAGCGCGGGGAGGGGGGACAATGAGCAGTTCTTC,CSAGRGDNEQFF
-,TRBJ2-5,-,TRBV7-2,13,TGTGCCAGCAGCAGGGTCCGGGAAGAGACCCAGTACTTC,CASSRVREETQYF
TRBD2,TRBJ2-5,-,TRBV29-1,14,TGCAGCGCCCGAGATAGCGGGGGCCCAGAGACCCAGTACTTC,CSARDSGGPETQYF
-,TRBJ1-1,-,TRBV4-2,14,TGTGCCAGCAGCCAAGGCACAGCGGACACTGAAGCTTTCTTT,CASSQGTADTEAFF
-,TRBJ1-1,-,TRBV29-1,13,TGCAGCGTTGGTGGGGGATCAGGGGACGAAGCTTTCTTT,CSVGGGSGDEAFF
-,TRBJ2-1,-,TRBV7-2,19,TGTGCCAGCAGCAAAGTGGTATTGGAGGGGCCTAGCTCCTACAATGAGCAGTTCTTC,CASSKVVLEGPSSYNEQFF
-,TRBJ1-6,-,TRBV7-9,12,TGTGCCAGCAGCGAGAGTAATTCACCCCTCCACTTT,CASSESNSPLHF
-,TRBJ1-2,-,TRBV4-1,16,TGCGCCAGCAGCCATTCGGGACGTGAACCGGGGTATGGCTACACCTTC,CASSHSGREPGYGYTF
-,TRBJ1-1,-,TRBV6-5,16,TGTGCCAGCAGTTACTCAAGCGGACGGACGAACACTGAAGCTTTCTTT,CASSYSSGRTNTEAFF
-,TRBJ1-1,-,TRBV6-2/TRBV6-3,11,TGTGCCAGCAGTTACATCACTGAAGCTTTCTTT,CASSYITEAFF
-,TRBJ2-6,-,TRBV29-1,12,TGCAGCGTTGTTGCTGGGGCCAACGTCCTGACTTTC,CSVVAGANVLTF
TRBD2,TRBJ2-1,once,TRBV29-1,12,TGCAGCGTGGGACTAGCGGACAATGAGCAGTTCTTC,CSVGLADNEQFF
-,TRBJ2-2,-,TRBV9,11,TGTGCCAGCCGTGGTTTCGGGGAGCTGTTTTTT,CASRGFGELFF
-,TRBJ1-6,-,TRBV9,16,TGTGCCAGCAGCGCGTCGCAGAGCTCCTATAATTCACCCCTCCACTTT,CASSASQSSYNSPLHF
-,TRBJ2-6,-,TRBV19,16,TGTGCCAGTAAGGGCCACGGCTCCTCTGGGGCCAACGTCCTGACTTTC,CASKGHGSSGANVLTF
TRBD1,TRBJ1-1,-,TRBV11-2,16,TGTGCCAGCAGCTTAGCCCTCGGGACAGGGGGGACTGAAGCTTTCTTT,CASSLALGTGGTEAFF
TRBD1,TRBJ1-4,-,TRBV7-9,13,TGTGCCAGCAGCGGGACAGTCTTTGAAAAACTGTTTTTT,CASSGTVFEKLFF
-,TRBJ1-5,-,TRBV19,15,TGTGCCAGTAGTATTGCGGTCGGAGGGAATCAGCCCCAGCATTTT,CASSIAVGGNQPQHF
-,TRBJ2-1,-,TRBV2,11,TGTGCCAGCACCCTCGAATGGACGGCGGTCTTC,CASTLEWTAVF
TRBD1,TRBJ2-1,-,TRBV6-2/TRBV6-3,13,TGTGCCAGCAGTTCAGTCAGGGGGCTCGAGCAGTTCTTC,CASSSVRGLEQFF
TRBD1,TRBJ1-4,-,TRBV23-1,14,TGCGCCAGCCAGGGGGCCGCAACTAATGAAAAACTGTTTTTT,CASQGAATNEKLFF
TRBD2,TRBJ2-3,-,TRBV5-1,14,TGCGCCAGCAGCCGAGGACTAGCGACAGATACGCAGTATTTT,CASSRGLATDTQYF
TRBD2,TRBJ2-7,-,TRBV27,16,TGTGCCAGCAGTTCCCGGGGGGGCGGGGGCTCCTACGAGCAGTACTTC,CASSSRGGGGSYEQYF
TRBD1,TRBJ1-1,-,TRBV6-1,16,TGTGCCAGCAGTACGGCCGGGACAGGGATGGTCACTGAAGCTTTCTTT,CASSTAGTGMVTEAFF
-,TRBJ2-3,-,TRBV20-1,12,TGCAGTGCTCACACAGTAGGAGATACGCAGTATTTT,CSAHTVGDTQYF
-,TRBJ1-5,-,TRBV30,14,TGTGCCTGGAGCTCTCTGAGGGGCAATCAGCCCCAGCATTTT,CAWSSLRGNQPQHF
-,TRBJ2-2,-,TRBV9,16,TGTGCCAGCAGCGTAGGAGGAATAGGACTTTACGAGGAGCTGTTTTTT,CASSVGGIGLYEELFF
TRBD1,TRBJ2-3,-,TRBV25-1,15,TGTGCCAGCCGAAATACAGGGGACAGCACAGATACGCAGTATTTT,CASRNTGDSTDTQYF
TRBD1,TRBJ2-1,-,TRBV5-4,15,TGTGCCAGCAGGTACGACAGGGGGAGGAACAATGAGCAGTTCTTC,CASRYDRGRNNEQFF
-,TRBJ2-3,-,TRBV11-2,16,TGTGCCAGCAGCTTCGGACAGATGGTTGTGACAGATACGCAGTATTTT,CASSFGQMVVTDTQYF
-,TRBJ2-5,-,TRBV20-1,14,TGCAGTGCCCCAAAACCGGGAGTGGGAGAGACCCAGTACTTC,CSAPKPGVGETQYF
-,TRBJ1-5,-,TRBV3-1,14,TGTGCCAGCAGCCAAGAAACAGGCAATCAGCCCCAGCATTTT,CASSQETGNQPQHF
-,TRBJ2-1,-,TRBV5-1,11,TGCGCCAGCAGCTCTGCGAATGAGCAGTTCTTC,CASSSANEQFF
-,TRBJ1-5,-,TRBV3-1,17,TGTGCCAGCAGCCCCCAAGCGGGCCCCCTGGACAATCAGCCCCAGCATTTT,CASSPQAGPLDNQPQHF
-,TRBJ1-1,-,TRBV4-3,14,TGCGCCAGCAGCCAACGCAGGGTAGGCACTGAAGCTTTCTTT,CASSQRRVGTEAFF
-,TRBJ1-5,-,TRBV20-1,13,TGCAGTGCTGGAACCGTGGACGATCAGCCCCAGCATTTT,CSAGTVDDQPQHF
TRBD1,TRBJ2-7,-,TRBV20-1,13,TGCAGTGCTAGCTTAACAGGGGGCCACGAGCAGTACTTC,CSASLTGGHEQYF
-,TRBJ1-4,-,TRBV4-1,18,TGCGCCAGCAGCCAGATAACAGGGAGTCCGGCAACTAATGAAAAACTGTTTTTT,CASSQITGSPATNEKLFF
-,TRBJ2-1,-,TRBV18,14,TGTGCCAGCTCACCCACGAAAAGCGGCGATGAGCAGTTCTTC,CASSPTKSGDEQFF
-,TRBJ2-7,-,TRBV5-4,16,TGTGCCAGCAGCTTTTGGGGTACAGGGCGTTACTACGAGCAGTACTTC,CASSFWGTGRYYEQYF
TRBD2,TRBJ2-1,-,TRBV20-1,15,TGCAGTGCTATCTATGAGCGGGGAAACTACAATGAGCAGTTCTTC,CSAIYERGNYNEQFF
TRBD1,TRBJ2-3,-,TRBV11-2,15,TGTGCCAGCAGCCTAAGGGGACAGTCCACAGATACGCAGTATTTT,CASSLRGQSTDTQYF